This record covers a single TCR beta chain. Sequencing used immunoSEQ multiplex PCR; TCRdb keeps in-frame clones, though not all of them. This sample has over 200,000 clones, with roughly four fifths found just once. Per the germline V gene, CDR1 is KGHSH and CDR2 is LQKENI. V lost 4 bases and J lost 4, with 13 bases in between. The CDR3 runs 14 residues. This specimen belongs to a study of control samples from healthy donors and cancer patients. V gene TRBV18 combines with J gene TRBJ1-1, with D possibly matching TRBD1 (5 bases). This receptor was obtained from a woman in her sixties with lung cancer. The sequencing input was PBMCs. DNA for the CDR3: TGTGCCAGCTCACAGGGGATGACCCGCACTGAAGCTTTCTTT. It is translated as CASSQGMTRTEAFF.